The T cell receptor (beta chain) described here comes from a study of T-cell memory formation after mild COVID-19. Study background: The two donors had largely donor-specific TCR clusters.

There are 17 residues in the CDR3. The ends lost 1 base at V and 4 bases at J; junction bases unmatched: 10. Ten or more counts support this clonotype. Amplification by 5'RACE using constant-segment primers produced TCR alpha and TCR beta cDNA libraries that carried sample barcodes and UMIs. TCRdb re-called the 5' RACE reads with MiXCR, one entry per CDR3 protein. The sample gives around 47,000 distinct CDR3 sequences, 8.5% to 10% of which show up once; over 9.5% is in the top ten. This receptor was obtained from an adult woman who had mild COVID-19 (a few samples of this study predate the infection). Cell type and time point are not known. The material sequenced was PBMCs or a T cell subset sorted from them (not recorded which). The chain combines TRBV12-3 or TRBV12-4 with TRBJ2-7; 10 bases match TRBD1. In nucleotides, the CDR3 is TGTGCCAGCAGTTTAGTGCTCCCGGGACAGGGGAGGTACGAGCAGTACTTC. Protein: CASSLVLPGQGRYEQYF.